This paragraph covers one TCR beta chain sequence. The sample comes from a study of cytomegalovirus exposure and HLA in healthy donors. This CDR3 contains 16 residues. In germline, CDR1 is MDHEN, CDR2 SYDVKM. V lost 6 bases and J lost 2, with 17 bases in between. The PCR had 60 Vbeta and 13 Jbeta primers. Measured with immunoSEQ multiplex PCR; TCRdb has only the in-frame clones, and not every one. The data contain 120,000 to 150,000 clones, more than 75% of them singletons. The chain combines TRBV28 with TRBJ1-3; no clear D. The sequencing sample was made of PBMCs. The receptor's source is a male donor in good health and CMV-seronegative. For the CDR3, the DNA is TGTGCCAGCAGCCCGAGGTTGAGTCGAGCTGGAAACACCATATATTTT. Translation: CASSPRLSRAGNTIYF.